This passage covers 4 T cell receptor beta chains from one sample sequenced in a study of T cell responses to AZD1222 COVID-19 vaccine. Profiling relied on immunoSEQ multiplex PCR, and the TCRdb table lists in-frame clones only, not all of them. The sample holds 90,000 to 150,000 clones; about 90% are singletons and the top ten take roughly 8.9%. Sequenced material: peripheral blood, taken on day 0 of AZD1222 vaccination. Receptors originate from an adult in good health.

CDR3 protein: CASSPGLAGGFRNEQFF. The CDR3 DNA sequence: TGTGCCAGCAGCCCCGGACTAGCGGGAGGGTTTAGGAATGAGCAGTTCTTC. The chain joins TRBV7-3 to TRBJ2-1; the match to TRBD2 covers 15 bases. The V gene end was trimmed by 5 bases and the J gene end by 7 bases; junction bases not matched to a gene: 9. The CDR3 runs to 17 residues. Germline-derived CDR1 and CDR2 are SGHTA and FQGTGA. The full variable domain, completed using reference TRBV7-3 and TRBJ2-1, is GAGVSQTPSNKVTEKGKYVELRCDPISGHTALYWYRQSLGQGPEFLIYFQGTGAADDSGLPNDRFFAVRPEGSVSTLKIQRTERGDSAVYLCASSPGLAGGFRNEQFFGPGTRLTVL.

The genes are TRBV28 and TRBJ1-2; tentatively, D is TRBD1 (6 bases). V was clipped by 7 bases and J by 6 bases, with 15 bases between them. Germline loops: CDR1 MDHEN, CDR2 SYDVKM. The CDR3 has 13 amino acids. The DNA of the CDR3 is TGTGCCAGCACCGCCTTAGGGGGGAATGGCTACACCTTC. Protein: CASTALGGNGYTF.

This sequence joins TRBV7-9 and TRBJ2-2; D unresolved. Germline CDR1 is SEHNR and CDR2 is FQNEAQ (reference sequence). The CDR3 sequence is 12 residues long. The germline V and J ends were trimmed by 1 base and 6 bases, with 3 bases remaining between them. CDR3 in amino acids: CASSLGAGELFF. CDR3 nucleotides: TGTGCCAGCAGCTTAGGGGCCGGGGAGCTGTTTTTT.

This clone has a single count. The chain is built from TRBV19 and TRBJ2-2; D could derive from TRBD1 or TRBD2 (5 bases each). V lost 5 bases, J lost 3 bases, and 13 bases lay in between. Germline loops: CDR1 LNHDA, CDR2 SQIVND (reference sequence). The CDR3 is 15 amino acids. DNA of the CDR3: TGTGCCAGTAGTCCTCGGCAGGGAGACACCGGGGAGCTGTTTTTT. It codes for CASSPRQGDTGELFF.